A single sample is the source of the 30 T cell receptor beta chains below, sequenced in a study of OX40 agonist ivuxolimab in advanced cancers. The table came from immunoSEQ multiplex PCR; TCRdb's copy has only in-frame clones and leaves some out. The sample shows approximately 70,000 clones, just over 90% of them seen only once. Sequenced material: CD4+ or CD8+ T cells sorted from blood, taken in a trial of the OX40 agonist ivuxolimab. These receptors originate from an adult with an advanced solid tumor such as melanoma, head and neck, liver or kidney cancer.

This clone was counted once. The V gene is TRBV28, the J gene TRBJ1-2; TRBD1 matches at 8 bases. V was clipped by 5 bases and J by 3 bases; unmatched bases: 8. From germline, CDR1 is MDHEN and CDR2 SYDVKM. The CDR3 is made up of 15 amino acids. This CDR3 is CASSTGGALDYGYTF. The CDR3 bases are TGTGCCAGCAGTACAGGGGGGGCTTTGGACTATGGCTACACCTTC.

V and J are TRBV7-9 and TRBJ2-7, with 13 bases identical to TRBD2. There are 14 residues in the CDR3. Trimming cost V 1 base and J 9 bases; bases outside gene matches: 3. Germline V gene data show CDR1 as SEHNR and CDR2 as FQNEAQ (reference sequence). The chain's CDR3 is CASSLGTSGSRQYF. The CDR3 bases are TGTGCCAGCAGCTTAGGGACTAGCGGGAGTAGGCAGTACTTC.

The chain employs TRBV6-5 and TRBJ1-2; TRBD1 is a possible D gene (5 bases). Trimming left V 2 bases short and J 1 base short, with 11 bases between. This CDR3 has 15 residues. Germline V gene sequence: CDR1 MNHEY, CDR2 SVGAGI. Here the CDR3 DNA reads TGTGCCAGCAGTTACCGAGGGGCGGATAACTATGGCTACACCTTC. As protein: CASSYRGADNYGYTF.

This clone was counted a single time. CDR3 DNA: TGTGCCAGTAGTCCGGTCTTAGCGGGACCCGGGGAGCTGTTTTTT. Residues: CASSPVLAGPGELFF. This chain uses TRBV19 with TRBJ2-2; TRBD2 aligns across 8 bases. Trimming at V came to 5 bases and at J to 6 bases, leaving 8 bases not matched to a gene. The germline CDR1 and CDR2 sequences are LNHDA and SQIVND (reference sequence). This CDR3 region has 15 residues.

The chain uses TRBV5-6 and TRBJ2-5; possibly TRBD1 for D (6 bases). CDR1 SGHDT and CDR2 YYEEEE come from the germline V gene. The V end was cut by 6 bases, the J end by 3 bases, with 21 bases between. The CDR3 contains 16 residues. CDR3 nucleotides: TGTGCCAGCAATGGAAAGGGCACAGGGTACAAAGAGACCCAGTACTTC. Its protein product is CASNGKGTGYKETQYF.

The chain combines TRBV7-9 with TRBJ2-2; TRBD2 matches 9 bases. Germline V gene sequence: CDR1 SEHNR, CDR2 FQNEAQ (reference sequence). The CDR3 has 16 residues. J lost 7 bases, V lost 5 bases, and 11 bases had no gene match. CDR3: CASSGGQGGRVGELFF. As DNA, the CDR3 is TGTGCCAGCAGCGGCGGGCAAGGCGGGAGGGTCGGGGAGCTGTTTTTT.

V usage is TRBV7-3 and J usage is TRBJ2-1; 8 bases map to TRBD2. With V trimmed by 6 bases and J by 1 base, 5 bases remained unmatched. Germline loops: CDR1 SGHTA, CDR2 FQGTGA. The CDR3 consists of 15 residues. CDR3 bases: TGTGCCAGCAGACCAACTAGCGGATCCTACAATGAGCAGTTCTTC. Translation gives CASRPTSGSYNEQFF.

V and J are TRBV11-3 and TRBJ1-3; 7 positions agree with TRBD1. Germline V gene sequence: CDR1 SGHNT, CDR2 YENEEA. The CDR3 consists of 14 residues. With 4 bases clipped from V and 4 bases from J, the junction kept 4 bases outside the gene matches. This CDR3 reads CASSSRQGGNTIYF. The CDR3, as DNA: TGTGCCAGCAGCTCCCGACAGGGCGGAAACACCATATATTTT.

The gene calls are TRBV10-1 and TRBJ2-7, with TRBD1 matching over 8 bases. J gave up 1 base and V 0 bases, and 5 bases lay outside the gene matches. Germline V CDR1 and CDR2: WNHNN, SYGVQD (reference sequence). The CDR3 totals 16 residues. CDR3 amino acids: CASSESGTGGSYEQYF. The CDR3 region has the DNA TGCGCCAGCAGTGAGTCGGGGACAGGAGGGTCCTACGAGCAGTACTTC.

The chain is built from TRBV7-9 and TRBJ1-5; 9 nucleotides align to TRBD1. The trim removed 1 base at V and 4 bases at J, leaving 8 bases unmatched. Germline lookup yields CDR1 SEHNR and CDR2 FQNEAQ (reference sequence). The CDR3 extends over 17 amino acids. The CDR3 DNA is TGTGCCAGCAGCTTAGGAGTCGGACAGGGGTGGAATCAGCCCCAGCATTTT. It is translated as CASSLGVGQGWNQPQHF.

The rearrangement uses TRBV13 and TRBJ2-1, with 8 bases aligning to TRBD1. Germline values: CDR1 PRHDT, CDR2 FYEKMQ (reference sequence). The CDR3 runs 14 residues. With 3 bases clipped from V and 6 bases from J, the junction kept 4 bases outside the gene matches. The CDR3, as DNA: TGTGCCAGCAGCTTGACAGGGGTAGGCAATGAGCAGTTCTTC. Translating gives CASSLTGVGNEQFF.

The chain recombines TRBV2 with TRBJ2-7; 7 bases match TRBD1. The CDR3 loop spans 15 amino acids. Per germline, CDR1 SNHLY and CDR2 FYNNEI. Trimming took 5 bases from V and 7 from J; bases not matched to a gene: 14. The CDR3 DNA is TGTGCCAGCAGTCAAGACAGGGCAGCTTTACGGGAGCAGTACTTC. It specifies CASSQDRAALREQYF.

The chain is built from TRBV6-5 and TRBJ2-7, with 8 bases identical to TRBD1. J gave up 5 bases and V 0 bases, and 6 bases lay outside the gene matches. Germline V gene lookup returns CDR1 MNHEY and CDR2 SVGAGI. This CDR3 spans 15 amino acids. The CDR3 DNA is TGTGCCAGCAGTTACTCGATAGGACAGGGCAACGAGCAGTACTTC. Amino acids: CASSYSIGQGNEQYF.

By sample share, this clone is medium-sized (0.01 to 0.1%). The rearrangement links TRBV2 to TRBJ1-2; unclear D gene. V was shortened by 3 bases and J by 0 bases, with 17 bases between the two germline ends. The CDR3 is 17 residues long. From germline, CDR1 is SNHLY and CDR2 FYNNEI. The CDR3 DNA reads as TGTGCCAGCAGTGAGAGGACGCCTCGAACGTCTAACTATGGCTACACCTTC. Translated: CASSERTPRTSNYGYTF.

V and J are TRBV19 and TRBJ1-2, with D possibly matching TRBD1 (5 bases). The CDR3 totals 17 residues. V lost 5 bases and J 0 bases, leaving 19 bases between the germline ends. Germline V lookup: CDR1 LNHDA, CDR2 SQIVND (reference sequence). The CDR3 region has the DNA TGTGCCAGTAGTTCACCGGGACCGCGGCTACCTAACTATGGCTACACCTTC. Translated, it gives CASSSPGPRLPNYGYTF.

The chain couples TRBV5-5 to TRBJ1-2; D possibly corresponds to TRBD1 (5 bases). This CDR3 has 12 residues. Trimming pared 2 bases from V and 8 bases from J, leaving 10 bases between. Germline-derived CDR1 and CDR2 are SGHKS and YYEKEE (reference sequence). CDR3 nucleotides: TGTGCCAGCAGCTTCAGGGCTTGGGGCTACACCTTC. Translation: CASSFRAWGYTF.

The gene calls are TRBV7-8 and TRBJ2-5; no reliable D call. This CDR3 has 13 residues. Germline loops: CDR1 SGHVS, CDR2 FQNEAQ. Trimming cost V 5 bases and J 5 bases, with 12 bases left between them. The CDR3 sequence is CASSPRSMETQYF. In DNA form, the CDR3 reads TGTGCCAGCAGCCCCCGCTCAATGGAGACCCAGTACTTC.

Here the CDR3 reads CASSGRNQPQHF. The CDR3 coding sequence is TGTGCCAGCTCAGGCAGAAATCAGCCCCAGCATTTT. The chain recombines TRBV18 with TRBJ1-5; D gene ambiguous. The CDR3 loop spans 12 amino acids. Trimming cost V 5 bases and J 4 bases, with 6 bases left between them. Germline V gives CDR1 KGHSH, CDR2 LQKENI.

V gene TRBV5-1 combines with J gene TRBJ2-7; 9 nucleotides agree with TRBD2. CDR3 size: 15 residues. The V gene end was trimmed by 4 bases and the J gene end by 2 bases; junction bases not matched to a gene: 7. The V gene's germline CDR1 is SGHRS and CDR2 YFSETQ. The CDR3 reads CASSIAGAGAYEQYF. Written as DNA, the CDR3 is TGCGCCAGCAGCATAGCGGGAGCCGGGGCCTACGAGCAGTACTTC.

The rearrangement joins TRBV18 to TRBJ2-5; 7 bases line up with TRBD1. CDR3 length: 14 residues. Per the germline V gene, CDR1 is KGHSH and CDR2 is LQKENI. V shed 3 bases, J shed 4 bases, and the junction held 5 bases outside the gene matches. CDR3 nucleotide sequence: TGTGCCAGCTCACCCCGGGACAGTGGAGAGACCCAGTACTTC. It encodes CASSPRDSGETQYF.

This chain links TRBV5-1 with TRBJ2-5; TRBD1 agrees at 7 bases. Per the germline V gene, CDR1 is SGHRS and CDR2 is YFSETQ. V dropped 0 bases and J dropped 5; count of bases not matched to a gene: 10. The CDR3 length is 16 residues. CDR3 residues: CASSLDRQGLSETQYF. DNA of the CDR3: TGCGCCAGCAGCTTGGACCGACAGGGATTGAGCGAGACCCAGTACTTC.

This chain links TRBV29-1 with TRBJ2-1, with 8 bases that match TRBD2. Germline trimming cut 1 base from V and 12 bases from J; bases unmatched to any gene: 8. CDR1 and CDR2 (germline): SQVTM, ANQGSEA. This CDR3 comprises 13 residues. In nucleotides, the CDR3 is TGCAGCGTTGAAGTACTAGCGGCAAAGAGGCAGTTCTTC. This codes for CSVEVLAAKRQFF.

The chain couples TRBV6-1 to TRBJ2-2; D gene ambiguous. V lost 6 bases to trimming and J lost 6 bases, with 11 bases between them. Per germline, CDR1 MNHNS and CDR2 SASEGT. The CDR3 has 13 amino acids. The CDR3 sequence: CASRLTVPGELFF. The CDR3 region has the DNA TGTGCCAGCAGATTAACAGTTCCCGGGGAGCTGTTTTTT.

This chain links TRBV5-1 with TRBJ2-7; D unclear. This CDR3 has 15 amino acids. CDR1 is SGHRS, CDR2 YFSETQ, per germline. Trimming took 1 base from V and 2 from J, leaving 13 bases between them. The CDR3 DNA sequence: TGCGCCAGCAGCTTGAATCAGCAAGGAGCCTACGAGCAGTACTTC. Translation gives CASSLNQQGAYEQYF.

The chain recombines TRBV27 with TRBJ2-2; 8 bases match TRBD2. Unmatched junction bases numbered 8, after V lost 5 bases and J lost 6 bases. The CDR3 spans 15 residues. The germline CDR1 and CDR2 sequences are MNHEY and SMNVEV (reference sequence). The CDR3, as DNA: TGTGCCAGCAGTCCACACAACGGGGGGGCCGGGGAGCTGTTTTTT. The encoded protein is CASSPHNGGAGELFF.

V gene TRBV15 combines with J gene TRBJ2-7, with no clear D. The CDR3 has 13 residues. Germline V lookup: CDR1 LNHNV, CDR2 YYDKDF (reference sequence). Trimming took 0 bases from V and 2 from J, leaving 5 bases between them. The CDR3 nucleotides read TGTGCCACCAGCAGAGATCGGACCTACGAGCAGTACTTC. Translated: CATSRDRTYEQYF.

The J gene is TRBJ1-2, the V gene TRBV7-2; D is unclear. Germline CDR1 SGHTA, CDR2 FQGNSA. V was shortened by 1 base and J by 7 bases, with 13 bases between the two germline ends. The CDR3 spans 14 residues. Here the CDR3 DNA reads TGTGCCAGCAGCTTAGAACCGGTTTCAAGTGGCTACACCTTC. It encodes CASSLEPVSSGYTF.

The genes are TRBV19 and TRBJ2-5; TRBD2 aligns across 7 bases. The CDR3 totals 14 residues. CDR1 LNHDA and CDR2 SQIVND come from the germline V gene (reference sequence). V lost 6 bases, J lost 1 base, and 5 bases stayed unmatched. The CDR3 sequence is CASRKTSAQETQYF. The CDR3 nucleotides read TGTGCCAGTAGAAAAACTAGCGCCCAAGAGACCCAGTACTTC.

This chain connects TRBV4-1 to TRBJ2-2; a weak D match, TRBD1 (5 bases). The CDR3 covers 15 residues. Trimming took 6 bases from V and 0 from J, leaving 11 bases between them. Germline V gene sequence: CDR1 MGHRA, CDR2 YSYEKL. The CDR3, as DNA: TGCGCCAGCAGGGACATGGAGACGAACACCGGGGAGCTGTTTTTT. Amino acids: CASRDMETNTGELFF.

V and J are TRBV7-9 and TRBJ1-1; TRBD1 agrees at 7 bases. The CDR3 length is 15 residues. V trimming: 5 bases; J trimming: 5 bases; junction bases outside the gene matches: 11. Germline lookup yields CDR1 SEHNR and CDR2 FQNEAQ (reference sequence). The CDR3 DNA sequence: TGTGCCAGCAGCCCCGGACAGGAGATCATTACTGAAGCTTTCTTT. As protein: CASSPGQEIITEAFF.